The 3 T cell receptor beta chains below all came from one sample that was sequenced in a study of CD8+ T cells in alopecia areata. Indicated treatment: oral pan-JAK inhibitor, 5-10 mg twice daily. Reverse transcription of extracted RNA yielded cDNA, which provided the sequencing template. Sequenced by immunoSEQ multiplex PCR; TCRdb stores in-frame clones only, minus some. Of about 120,000 clones listed, 53% were seen once; the top ten hold about 0.5%. The sample was CD4+ T cells sorted from blood, taken at week 4, from a patient treated with tofacitinib. These receptors were collected from a human donor with alopecia areata.

The chain is built from TRBV4-1 and TRBJ1-2, with D unresolved. V lost 4 bases and J 2 bases, leaving 8 bases between the germline ends. There are 13 residues in the CDR3. Looked up from germline, CDR1 is MGHRA and CDR2 is YSYEKL. CDR3 nucleotide sequence: TGCGCCAGCAGCCCCCAGGAAAACTATGGCTACACCTTC. It codes for CASSPQENYGYTF.

V and J are TRBV4-1 and TRBJ1-5; no firm D call. CDR1 is MGHRA and CDR2 is YSYEKL in the germline V gene. The CDR3 runs 15 residues. V lost 0 bases to trimming and J lost 5 bases, with 11 bases between them. The CDR3 region has the DNA TGCGCCAGCAGCCAAGATATCGGCGGGGATCAGCCCCAGCATTTT. It translates to CASSQDIGGDQPQHF.

The rearrangement joins TRBV5-1 to TRBJ2-7; no clear D. Trimming pared 4 bases from V and 2 bases from J, leaving 4 bases between. CDR3 size: 11 residues. Per the germline V gene, CDR1 is SGHRS and CDR2 is YFSETQ. The CDR3 bases are TGCGCCAGCAGCGACACCTACGAGCAGTACTTC. Protein: CASSDTYEQYF.